The source of this T cell receptor beta chain is a study of radiation and T cells in renal cell carcinoma. Turning to the study itself: Nephrectomy followed 15 Gy stereotactic body radiation by 4 weeks.

A remark on this clone: Its antigen is not known.

Regarding the study as a whole: From baseline, blood top tumor clonotypes peaked at 2 weeks post-radiation. Baseline intratumoral clonotype presence is unknown without pretreatment biopsies.

Here immunoSEQ multiplex PCR was the method, and the copy in TCRdb shows in-frame clones only, minus some. The data contain 95,000 to 150,000 clones, roughly four fifths of them singletons. Sample time point: blood 2 weeks post-SBRT. Treatment denoted: 15 Gy SBRT to primary tumor, nephrectomy 4 weeks later. This renal cell carcinoma was of the clear cell type. The sequence came from a middle-aged man with renal cell carcinoma. This material consisted of blood, taken from a patient whose treatment included radiotherapy and nephrectomy.

CDR3 DNA: TGTGCCAGCAGCCTAGGCCGGCGGGCTTTCTTT. The encoded protein is CASSLGRRAFF. The gene calls are TRBV6-5 and TRBJ1-1; D is undetermined. This CDR3 is built from 11 residues. Germline CDR1 and CDR2: MNHEY and SVGAGI. V lost 6 bases, J lost 11 bases, and 13 bases lay in between.